A single sample is the source of the 3 T cell receptor beta chains below, sequenced in a study of T cells expressing NK-cell markers. Using the 5' RACE reads, TCRdb records one entry per CDR3 protein without DNA. Across about 550,000 distinct CDR3 sequences, the top ten clones capture 3% to 4.5% of the sample. The sample comprised blood T cells: a sorted CD56 or NKG2C T cell subset, CD4+ or CD8+ T cells, or bulk PBMC T cells (not recorded which). These receptors all come from a man between 18 and 35 years old in good health.

V and J are TRBV9 and TRBJ2-2. This CDR3 contains 15 residues. The V gene's germline CDR1 is SGDLS and CDR2 YYNGEE. The CDR3 spells CASSVVKDHTGELFF.

This sequence joins TRBV5-4 and TRBJ2-7. This CDR3 has 16 residues. Germline V gives CDR1 SGHNT, CDR2 YYREEE (reference sequence). CDR3 amino acids: CASSSEGVRGYYEQYF. The variable domain in full, completed from reference TRBV5-4 and TRBJ2-7, reads ETGVTQSPTHLIKTRGQQVTLRCSSQSGHNTVSWYQQALGQGPQFIFQYYREEENGRGNFPPRFSGLQFPNYSSELNVNALELDDSALYLCASSSEGVRGYYEQYFGPGTRLTVT.

The chain couples TRBV29-1 to TRBJ2-3; TCRdb's D call, TRBD1, is unchecked because there is no DNA. Germline V lookup: CDR1 SQVTM, CDR2 ANQGSEA. This CDR3 comprises 15 residues. CDR3 sequence reads: CSVGLAGQNTDTQYF.